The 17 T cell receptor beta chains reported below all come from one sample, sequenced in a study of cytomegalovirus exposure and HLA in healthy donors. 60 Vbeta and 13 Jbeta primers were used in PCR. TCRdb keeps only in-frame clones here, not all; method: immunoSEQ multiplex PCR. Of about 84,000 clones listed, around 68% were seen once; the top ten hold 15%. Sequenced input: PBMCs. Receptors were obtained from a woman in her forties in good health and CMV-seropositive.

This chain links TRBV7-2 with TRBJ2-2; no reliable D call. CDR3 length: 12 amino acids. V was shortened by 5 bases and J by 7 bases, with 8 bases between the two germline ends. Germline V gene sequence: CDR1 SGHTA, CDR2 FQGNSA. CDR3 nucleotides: TGTGCCAGCAGCGACAACCACGGGGAGCTGTTTTTT. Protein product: CASSDNHGELFF. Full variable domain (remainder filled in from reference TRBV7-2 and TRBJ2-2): GAGVSQSPSNKVTEKGKDVELRCDPISGHTALYWYRQSLGQGLEFLIYFQGNSAPDKSGLPSDRFSAERTGGSVSTLTIQRTQQEDSAVYLCASSDNHGELFFGEGSRLTVL.

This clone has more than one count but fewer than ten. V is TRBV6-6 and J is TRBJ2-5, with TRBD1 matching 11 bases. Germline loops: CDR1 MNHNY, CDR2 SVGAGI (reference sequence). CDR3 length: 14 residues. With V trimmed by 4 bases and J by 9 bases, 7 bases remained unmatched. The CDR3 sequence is CASSSGQGGRAQYF. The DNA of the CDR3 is TGTGCCAGCAGTTCGGGACAGGGGGGGAGGGCCCAGTACTTC.

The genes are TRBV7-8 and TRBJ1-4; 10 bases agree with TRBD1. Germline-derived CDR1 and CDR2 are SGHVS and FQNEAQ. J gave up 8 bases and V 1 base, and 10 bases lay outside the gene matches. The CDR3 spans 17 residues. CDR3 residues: CASSLGGGTGVREKLFF. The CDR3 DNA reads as TGTGCCAGCAGCTTAGGGGGTGGGACAGGGGTTAGGGAAAAACTGTTTTTT.

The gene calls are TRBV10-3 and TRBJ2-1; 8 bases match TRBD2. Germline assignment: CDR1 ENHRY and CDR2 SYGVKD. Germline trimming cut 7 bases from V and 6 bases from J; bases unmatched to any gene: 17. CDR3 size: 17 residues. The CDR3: CAIKGSGNTKLVNEQFF. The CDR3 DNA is TGTGCCATCAAGGGTAGCGGGAACACAAAACTTGTCAATGAGCAGTTCTTC.

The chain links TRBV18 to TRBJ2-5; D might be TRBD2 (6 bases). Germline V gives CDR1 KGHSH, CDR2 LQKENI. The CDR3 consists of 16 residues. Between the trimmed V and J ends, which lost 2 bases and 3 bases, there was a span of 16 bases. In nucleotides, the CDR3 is TGTGCCAGCTCACCAATGAATGGGCGGGAAAAAGAGACCCAGTACTTC. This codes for CASSPMNGREKETQYF.

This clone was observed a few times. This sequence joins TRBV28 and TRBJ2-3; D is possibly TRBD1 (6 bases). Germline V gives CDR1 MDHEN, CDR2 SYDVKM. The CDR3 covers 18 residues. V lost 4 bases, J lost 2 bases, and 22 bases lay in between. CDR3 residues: CASSSTLNRVEITDTQYF. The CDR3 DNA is TGTGCCAGCAGTTCCACCCTTAACAGGGTAGAAATCACAGATACGCAGTATTTT. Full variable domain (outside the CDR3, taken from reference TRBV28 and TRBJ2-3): DVKVTQSSRYLVKRTGEKVFLECVQDMDHENMFWYRQDPGLGLRLIYFSYDVKMKEKGDIPEGYSVSREKKERFSLILESASTNQTSMYLCASSSTLNRVEITDTQYFGPGTRLTVL.

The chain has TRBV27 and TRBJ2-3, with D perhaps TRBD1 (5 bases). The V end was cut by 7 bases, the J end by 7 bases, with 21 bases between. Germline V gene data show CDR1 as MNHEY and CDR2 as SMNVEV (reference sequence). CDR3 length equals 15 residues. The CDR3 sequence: CASIRTGLLGHTQYF. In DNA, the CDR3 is TGTGCCAGCATCCGGACGGGCCTTCTGGGGCATACGCAGTATTTT.

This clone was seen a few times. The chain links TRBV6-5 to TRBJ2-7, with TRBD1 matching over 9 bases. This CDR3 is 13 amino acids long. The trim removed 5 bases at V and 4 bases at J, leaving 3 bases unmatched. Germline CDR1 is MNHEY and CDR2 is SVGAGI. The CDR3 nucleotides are TGTGCCAGCAGTGGGACAGGGTCTTACGAGCAGTACTTC. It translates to CASSGTGSYEQYF.

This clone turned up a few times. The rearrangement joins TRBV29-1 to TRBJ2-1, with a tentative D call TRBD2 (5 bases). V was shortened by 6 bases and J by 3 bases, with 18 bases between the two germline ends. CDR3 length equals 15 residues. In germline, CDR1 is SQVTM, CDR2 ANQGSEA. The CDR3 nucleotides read TGCAGCGTGCCACGGGAAAGGAACGTCTACAATGAGCAGTTCTTC. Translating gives CSVPRERNVYNEQFF.

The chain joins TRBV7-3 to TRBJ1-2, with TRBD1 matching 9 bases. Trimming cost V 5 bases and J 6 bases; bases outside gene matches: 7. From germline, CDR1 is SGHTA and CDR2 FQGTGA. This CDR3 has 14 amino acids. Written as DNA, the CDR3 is TGTGCCAGCAGCCCGGGACAGGGTGGGGATGGCTACACCTTC. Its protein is CASSPGQGGDGYTF.

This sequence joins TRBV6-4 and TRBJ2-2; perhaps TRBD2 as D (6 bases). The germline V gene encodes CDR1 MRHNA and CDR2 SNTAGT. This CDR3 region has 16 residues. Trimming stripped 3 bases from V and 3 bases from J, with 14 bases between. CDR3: CASSDTSSKYTGELFF. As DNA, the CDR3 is TGTGCCAGCAGTGATACTAGCAGCAAATACACCGGGGAGCTGTTTTTT.

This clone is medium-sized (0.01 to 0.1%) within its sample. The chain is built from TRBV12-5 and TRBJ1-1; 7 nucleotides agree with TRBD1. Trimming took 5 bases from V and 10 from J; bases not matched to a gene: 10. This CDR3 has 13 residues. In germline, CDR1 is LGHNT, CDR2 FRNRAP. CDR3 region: CASGIAEGARAFF. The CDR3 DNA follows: TGTGCTAGTGGTATCGCTGAGGGGGCGAGAGCTTTCTTT.

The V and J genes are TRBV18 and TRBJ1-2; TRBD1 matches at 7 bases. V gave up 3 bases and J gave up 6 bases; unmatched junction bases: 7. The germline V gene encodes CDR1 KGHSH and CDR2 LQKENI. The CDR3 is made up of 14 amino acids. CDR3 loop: CASSPGGQAHGYTF. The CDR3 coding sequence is TGTGCCAGCTCACCGGGCGGACAGGCTCATGGCTACACCTTC.

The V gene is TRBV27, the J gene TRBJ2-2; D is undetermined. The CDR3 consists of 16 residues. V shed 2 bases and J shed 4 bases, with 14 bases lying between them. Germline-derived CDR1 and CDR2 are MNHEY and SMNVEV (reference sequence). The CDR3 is CASSLNRKLVTGELFF. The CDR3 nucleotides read TGTGCCAGCAGTTTAAATCGTAAGCTGGTCACCGGGGAGCTGTTTTTT.

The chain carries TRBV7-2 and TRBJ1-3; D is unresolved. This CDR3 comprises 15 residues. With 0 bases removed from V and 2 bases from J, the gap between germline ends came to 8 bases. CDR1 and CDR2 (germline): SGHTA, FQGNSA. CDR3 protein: CASSLALGAGNTIYF. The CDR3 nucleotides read TGTGCCAGCAGCTTAGCTCTGGGCGCTGGAAACACCATATATTTT. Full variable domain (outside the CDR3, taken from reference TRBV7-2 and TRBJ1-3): GAGVSQSPSNKVTEKGKDVELRCDPISGHTALYWYRQSLGQGLEFLIYFQGNSAPDKSGLPSDRFSAERTGGSVSTLTIQRTQQEDSAVYLCASSLALGAGNTIYFGEGSWLTVV.

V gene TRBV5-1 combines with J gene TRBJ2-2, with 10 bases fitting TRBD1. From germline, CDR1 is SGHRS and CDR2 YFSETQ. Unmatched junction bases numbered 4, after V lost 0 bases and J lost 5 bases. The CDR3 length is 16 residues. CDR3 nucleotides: TGCGCCAGCAGCTTGGCCGGACAGGGGGGGACCGGGGAGCTGTTTTTT. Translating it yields CASSLAGQGGTGELFF.

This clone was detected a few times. The CDR3 reads CASSVGRGFSGNTIYF. CDR3 DNA: TGTGCCAGCAGTGTGGGCAGGGGGTTCTCTGGAAACACCATATATTTT. V and J are TRBV2 and TRBJ1-3; 7 bases match TRBD1. The CDR3 spans 16 residues. Germline values: CDR1 SNHLY, CDR2 FYNNEI. Trimming took 4 bases from V and 0 from J; bases not matched to a gene: 6.